This T cell receptor beta chain was sequenced for a study of blood T cell repertoires in COVID-19. About the study: Whether acute or convalescent, the COVID-19 samples came from the United States, Italy and Spain. Sources were T cells, B-cell-depleted T cells, or PBMCs; the material itself was cDNA or gDNA.

The CDR3 loop spans 12 amino acids. Germline CDR1 and CDR2: LNHDA and SQIVND (reference sequence). Trimming stripped 3 bases from V and 13 bases from J, with 12 bases between. In the authors' workflow: For nucleated cells, counts were estimated from reference gene primer amplification. Assay: immunoSEQ multiplex PCR; the TCRdb copy retains only in-frame clones and omits some. V, J and clone size reflect that table, while D and trimming were determined from the DNA. This sample has a few hundred thousand clones, with 80% to 90% found just once. Source material: peripheral blood. The receptor was derived from a woman in her fifties or sixties with acute or convalescent COVID-19. The V gene is TRBV19, the J gene TRBJ1-4; the D is unclear. The CDR3 DNA follows: TGTGCCAGTAGTATGACTACAGCCAGACTGTTTTTT. Its protein is CASSMTTARLFF.